This record concerns one TCR beta chain sequence. What it recognizes is unknown. This entry comes from a study of cytomegalovirus exposure and HLA in healthy donors. Study background: Of the donors genotyped, several hundred in all, around 76% fell in the Caucasian-associated ancestry cluster.

Study-wide findings and caveats: Some V segments, TRBV6-2 and TRBV6-3 among them, were indistinguishable and were therefore excluded.

Trimming left V 2 bases short and J 4 bases short, with 5 bases between. This CDR3 has 12 amino acids. Germline assignment: CDR1 SGHVS and CDR2 FQNEAQ. Primers: 60 Vbeta forward and 13 Jbeta reverse. TCRdb's copy holds only in-frame clones and misses some; the assay was immunoSEQ multiplex PCR. This table holds roughly 120,000 clones, roughly 70% found once. These donors counted as nominally healthy when sampled, but unrecorded immune exposures were likely. This TCR was sampled from a man in his forties in good health and CMV-seronegative. The chain is built from TRBV7-8 and TRBJ1-1, with D unclear. Sequenced input: PBMCs. CDR3 in DNA: TGTGCCAGCAGCTTAAGTAGCACTGAAGCTTTCTTT. Protein sequence: CASSLSSTEAFF.